This T cell receptor (beta chain) was captured in a study of early T cells in non-severe SARS-CoV-2 infection. Study-wide background: With bulk RNA from unsorted whole blood as input, sequencing yielded unpaired chains. Study results and limitations: Reliance on VDJdb matching favored anti-spike CD8 responses; private and CD4 specificities were missed.

Unique molecular identifiers were added to individual cDNA molecules. Each CDR3 protein is one row after TCRdb ran MiXCR on the 5' RACE reads. The table lists some 63,000 distinct CDR3 sequences, 13% of them singletons. V dropped 7 bases and J dropped 5; count of bases not matched to a gene: 2. The germline V gene has CDR1 MNHEY and CDR2 SMNVEV (reference sequence). This CDR3 comprises 12 residues. This clonotype was observed a few times. Its antigen is unidentified. This receptor was taken from an adult who was a healthcare worker with PCR-confirmed SARS-CoV-2 infection or an uninfected control (not recorded which). J is TRBJ2-1 and V is TRBV27, with 7 bases that match TRBD1. The specimen sequenced was whole blood. The DNA for the CDR3 is TGTGCCAGCACAGGGGGTCACAATGAGCAGTTCTTC. It yields the protein CASTGGHNEQFF.